The entry below gives a single TCR beta chain sequence along with its context. The target antigen is unknown. Template material for amplifying TCR beta CDR3 regions consisted of RNA transcripts. HTBI primers were the set used in a first-round RT-PCR of the TCR CDR3. TCRdb re-analysed the multiplex PCR reads in MiXCR, keeping a single row per CDR3 protein. Among about 410,000 distinct CDR3 sequences, over 12% were seen once, and the ten largest hold roughly 13%. The CDR3 contains 14 residues. CDR1 is SGHNT, CDR2 YENEEA, per germline. V lost 2 bases and J lost 4, with 12 bases in between. The sample is drawn from a study of T cells in Graves' hyperthyroidism and ophthalmopathy. General observations from the study: Most clonotypes expanded in thyroid above 0.001 were likewise present in blood. Model output signaled ophthalmopathy a median approximately six months ahead of onset.

The clonotype was recovered from a man aged 18 to 29 with Graves' ophthalmopathy. The V and J genes are TRBV11-3 and TRBJ2-7; weak D call: TRBD2 (5 bases). The material sequenced was blood. For the CDR3, the DNA is TGTGCCAGCAGCTTATATGGGAGTCTTTACGAGCAGTACTTC. It yields the protein CASSLYGSLYEQYF.